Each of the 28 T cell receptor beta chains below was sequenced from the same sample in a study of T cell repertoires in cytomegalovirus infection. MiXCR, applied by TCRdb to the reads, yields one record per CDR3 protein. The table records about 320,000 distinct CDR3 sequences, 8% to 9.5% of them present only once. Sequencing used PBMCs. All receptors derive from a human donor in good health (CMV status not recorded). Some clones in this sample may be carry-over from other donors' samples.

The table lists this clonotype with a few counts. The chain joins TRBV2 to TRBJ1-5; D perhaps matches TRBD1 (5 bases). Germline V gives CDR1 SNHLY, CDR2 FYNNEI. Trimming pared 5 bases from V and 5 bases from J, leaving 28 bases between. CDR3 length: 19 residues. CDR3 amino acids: CASSRDALWTAGGHQPQHF. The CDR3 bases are TGTGCCAGCAGTCGAGATGCCTTATGGACCGCGGGGGGTCATCAGCCCCAGCATTTT.

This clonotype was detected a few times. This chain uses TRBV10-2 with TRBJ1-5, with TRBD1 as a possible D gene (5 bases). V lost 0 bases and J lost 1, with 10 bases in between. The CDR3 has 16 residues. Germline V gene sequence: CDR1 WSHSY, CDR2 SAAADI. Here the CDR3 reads CASSESGTASNQPQHF. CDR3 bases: TGCGCCAGCAGTGAGTCAGGGACTGCAAGCAATCAGCCCCAGCATTTT.

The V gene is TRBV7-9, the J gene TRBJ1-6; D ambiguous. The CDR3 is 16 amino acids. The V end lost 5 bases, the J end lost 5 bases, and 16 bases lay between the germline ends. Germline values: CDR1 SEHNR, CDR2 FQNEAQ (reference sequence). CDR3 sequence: CASSPREAPDNSPLHF. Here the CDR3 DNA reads TGTGCCAGCAGCCCGCGGGAGGCCCCCGATAATTCACCCCTCCACTTT. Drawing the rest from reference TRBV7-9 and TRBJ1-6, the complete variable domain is DTGVSQNPRHKITKRGQNVTFRCDPISEHNRLYWYRQTLGQGPEFLTYFQNEAQLEKSRLLSDRFSAERPKGSFSTLEIQRTEQGDSAMYLCASSPREAPDNSPLHFGNGTRLTVT.

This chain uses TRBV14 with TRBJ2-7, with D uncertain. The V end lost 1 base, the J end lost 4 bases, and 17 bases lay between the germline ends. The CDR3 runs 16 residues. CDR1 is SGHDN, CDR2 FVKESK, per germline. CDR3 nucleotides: TGTGCCAGCAGCCAAGCCTCGGCGGTCTCCAATTACGAGCAGTACTTC. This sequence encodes CASSQASAVSNYEQYF.

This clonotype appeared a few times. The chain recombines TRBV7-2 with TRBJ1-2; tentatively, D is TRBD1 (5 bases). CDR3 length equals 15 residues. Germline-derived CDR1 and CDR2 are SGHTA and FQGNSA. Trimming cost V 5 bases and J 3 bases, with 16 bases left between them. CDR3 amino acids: CASSPWSGVDYGYTF. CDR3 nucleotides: TGTGCCAGCAGCCCTTGGTCGGGGGTTGACTATGGCTACACCTTC.

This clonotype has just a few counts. The CDR3 here is CASRLDRGLTEAFF. CDR3 DNA sequence: TGTGCCAGCCGGTTAGACAGGGGATTAACTGAAGCTTTCTTT. The chain recombines TRBV6-4 with TRBJ1-1, with TRBD1 matching over 8 bases. CDR1 and CDR2 from the germline V gene are MRHNA and SNTAGT. The V gene end was trimmed by 8 bases and the J gene end by 5 bases; junction bases not matched to a gene: 10. The CDR3 is 14 amino acids.

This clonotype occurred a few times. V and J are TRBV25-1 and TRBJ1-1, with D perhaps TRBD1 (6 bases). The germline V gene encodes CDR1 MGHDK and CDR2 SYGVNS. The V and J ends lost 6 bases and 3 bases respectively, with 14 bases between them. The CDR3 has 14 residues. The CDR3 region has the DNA TGTGCCAGCAGAAGAGCAGGGGTGTACACTGAAGCTTTCTTT. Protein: CASRRAGVYTEAFF.

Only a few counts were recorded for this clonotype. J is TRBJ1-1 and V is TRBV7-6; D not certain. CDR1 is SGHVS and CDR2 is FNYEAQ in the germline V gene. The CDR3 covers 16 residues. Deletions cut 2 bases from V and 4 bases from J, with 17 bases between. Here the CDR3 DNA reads TGTGCCAGCAGCTTAACTGAGAGGGCAAAAGGCACTGAAGCTTTCTTT. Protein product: CASSLTERAKGTEAFF.

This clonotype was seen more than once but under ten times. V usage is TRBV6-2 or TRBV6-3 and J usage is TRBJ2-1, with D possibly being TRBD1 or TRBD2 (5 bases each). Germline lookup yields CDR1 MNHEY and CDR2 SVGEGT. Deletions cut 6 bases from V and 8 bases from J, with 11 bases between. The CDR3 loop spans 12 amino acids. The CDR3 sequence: CASRTSGHEQFF. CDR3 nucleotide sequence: TGTGCCAGCAGGACTTCGGGGCATGAGCAGTTCTTC.

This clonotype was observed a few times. The CDR3 DNA sequence: TGCGCCAGATCACAGGGGAGCTACAATGAGCAGTTCTTC. Its protein product is CARSQGSYNEQFF. V and J are TRBV10-2 and TRBJ2-1, with 7 bases aligning to TRBD1. CDR3 length equals 13 residues. V was pared by 9 bases and J by 3 bases, with 5 bases of the junction left unmatched. Per germline, CDR1 WSHSY and CDR2 SAAADI.

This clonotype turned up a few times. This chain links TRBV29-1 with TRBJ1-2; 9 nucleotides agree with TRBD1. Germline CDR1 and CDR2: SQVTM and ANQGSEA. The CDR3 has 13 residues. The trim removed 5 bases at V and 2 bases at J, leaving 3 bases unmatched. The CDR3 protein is CSVSDRGNYGYTF. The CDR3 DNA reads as TGCAGCGTTTCGGACAGGGGCAACTATGGCTACACCTTC. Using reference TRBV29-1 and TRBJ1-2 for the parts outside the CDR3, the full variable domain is SAVISQKPSRDICQRGTSLTIQCQVDSQVTMMFWYRQQPGQSLTLIATANQGSEATYESGFVIDKFPISRPNLTFSTLTVSNMSPEDSSIYLCSVSDRGNYGYTFGSGTRLTVV.

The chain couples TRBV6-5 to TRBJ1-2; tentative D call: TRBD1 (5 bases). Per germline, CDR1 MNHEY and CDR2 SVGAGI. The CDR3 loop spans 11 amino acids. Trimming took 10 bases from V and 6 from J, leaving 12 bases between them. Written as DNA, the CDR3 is TGTGCCACCGGGAGGGACCATGGCTACACCTTC. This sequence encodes CATGRDHGYTF.

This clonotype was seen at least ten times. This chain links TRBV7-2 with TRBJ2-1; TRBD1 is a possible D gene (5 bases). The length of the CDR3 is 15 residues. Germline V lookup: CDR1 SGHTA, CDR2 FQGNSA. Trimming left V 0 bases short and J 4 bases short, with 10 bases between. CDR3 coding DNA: TGTGCCAGCAGCTTAGCGCAGGGCTGGTACAATGAGCAGTTCTTC. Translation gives CASSLAQGWYNEQFF.

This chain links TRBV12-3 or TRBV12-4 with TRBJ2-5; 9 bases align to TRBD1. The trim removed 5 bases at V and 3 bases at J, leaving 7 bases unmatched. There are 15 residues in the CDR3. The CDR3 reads CASSPNRDREETQYF. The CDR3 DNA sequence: TGTGCCAGCAGTCCGAACCGGGACAGGGAAGAGACCCAGTACTTC.

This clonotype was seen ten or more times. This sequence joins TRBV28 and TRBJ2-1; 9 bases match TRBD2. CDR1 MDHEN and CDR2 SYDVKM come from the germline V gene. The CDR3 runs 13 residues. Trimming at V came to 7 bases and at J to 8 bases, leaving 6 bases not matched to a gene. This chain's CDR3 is CASTLAGSDEQFF. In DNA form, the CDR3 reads TGTGCCAGCACGCTAGCGGGATCCGATGAGCAGTTCTTC.

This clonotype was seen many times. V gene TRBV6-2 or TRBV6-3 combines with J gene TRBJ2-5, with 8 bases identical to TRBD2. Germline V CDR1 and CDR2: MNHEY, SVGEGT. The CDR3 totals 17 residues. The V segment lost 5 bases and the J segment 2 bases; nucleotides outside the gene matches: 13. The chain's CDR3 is CASSHIPFSGIQETQYF. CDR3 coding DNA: TGTGCCAGCAGTCATATACCCTTTAGCGGGATACAAGAGACCCAGTACTTC.

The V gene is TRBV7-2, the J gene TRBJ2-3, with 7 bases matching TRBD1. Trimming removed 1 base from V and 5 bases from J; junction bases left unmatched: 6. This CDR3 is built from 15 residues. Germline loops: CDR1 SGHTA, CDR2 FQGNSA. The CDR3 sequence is CASSLGGRGLDTQYF. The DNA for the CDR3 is TGTGCCAGCAGCTTAGGTGGCAGGGGGTTAGATACGCAGTATTTT.

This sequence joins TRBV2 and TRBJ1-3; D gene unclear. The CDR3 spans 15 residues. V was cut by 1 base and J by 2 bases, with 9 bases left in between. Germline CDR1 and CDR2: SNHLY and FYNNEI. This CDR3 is CASSEDNLPGNTIYF. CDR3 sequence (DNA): TGTGCCAGCAGTGAAGACAACCTTCCTGGAAACACCATATATTTT.

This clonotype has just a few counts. The CDR3: CASRTGTETSPLHF. In nucleotides, the CDR3 is TGTGCCAGCAGGACAGGGACGGAAACTTCACCCCTCCACTTT. The chain combines TRBV27 with TRBJ1-6; 7 nucleotides line up with TRBD1. The CDR3 runs to 14 residues. The V gene end was trimmed by 6 bases and the J gene end by 9 bases; junction bases not matched to a gene: 8. Per germline, CDR1 MNHEY and CDR2 SMNVEV (reference sequence).

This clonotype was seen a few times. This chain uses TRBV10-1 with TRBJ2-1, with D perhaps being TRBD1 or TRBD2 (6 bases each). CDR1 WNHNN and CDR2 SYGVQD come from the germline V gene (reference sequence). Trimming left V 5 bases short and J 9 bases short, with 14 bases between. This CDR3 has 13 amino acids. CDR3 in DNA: TGCGCCAGCAGTTCCGACAGGAGGGGTGAGCAGTTCTTC. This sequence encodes CASSSDRRGEQFF.

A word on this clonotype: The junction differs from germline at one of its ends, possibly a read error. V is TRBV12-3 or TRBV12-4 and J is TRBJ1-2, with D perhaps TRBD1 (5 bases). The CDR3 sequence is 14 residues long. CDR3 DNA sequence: TGTGCCAGCAGTTTGACAGAAGCTAAGTATGGCTACACCTTC. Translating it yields CASSLTEAKYGYTF.

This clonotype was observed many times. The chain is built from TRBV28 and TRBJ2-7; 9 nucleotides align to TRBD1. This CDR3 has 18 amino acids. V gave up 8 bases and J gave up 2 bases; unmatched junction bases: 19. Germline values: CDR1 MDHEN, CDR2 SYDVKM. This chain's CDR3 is CASFLRDRDVAPTYEQYF. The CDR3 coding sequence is TGTGCCAGCTTTCTCCGGGACAGGGATGTTGCCCCCACCTACGAGCAGTACTTC.

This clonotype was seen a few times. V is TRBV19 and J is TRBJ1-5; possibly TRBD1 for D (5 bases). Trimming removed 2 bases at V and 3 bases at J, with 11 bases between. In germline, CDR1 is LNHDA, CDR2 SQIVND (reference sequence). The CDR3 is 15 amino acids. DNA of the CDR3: TGTGCCAGTAGTATAAGGGGTGGCCTCAATCAGCCCCAGCATTTT. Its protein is CASSIRGGLNQPQHF.

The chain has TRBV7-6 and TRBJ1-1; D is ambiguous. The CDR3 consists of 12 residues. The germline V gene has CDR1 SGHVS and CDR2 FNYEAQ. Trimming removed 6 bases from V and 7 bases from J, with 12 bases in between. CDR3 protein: CASSPGGNEAFF. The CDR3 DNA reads TGTGCCAGCAGTCCGGGAGGGAATGAAGCTTTCTTT.

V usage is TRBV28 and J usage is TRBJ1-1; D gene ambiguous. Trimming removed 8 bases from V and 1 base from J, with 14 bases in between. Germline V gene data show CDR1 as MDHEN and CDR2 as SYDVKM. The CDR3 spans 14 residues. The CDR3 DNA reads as TGTGCCAGCCTTCTTCGCCATCCGAACACTGAAGCTTTCTTT. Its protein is CASLLRHPNTEAFF.

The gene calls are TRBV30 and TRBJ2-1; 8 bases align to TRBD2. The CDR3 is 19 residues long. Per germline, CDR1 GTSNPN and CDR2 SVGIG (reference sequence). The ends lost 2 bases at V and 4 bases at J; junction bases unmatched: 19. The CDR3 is CAWSPSGHTSGRSYNEQFF. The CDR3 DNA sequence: TGTGCCTGGAGTCCATCGGGACATACAAGCGGGAGATCGTACAATGAGCAGTTCTTC.

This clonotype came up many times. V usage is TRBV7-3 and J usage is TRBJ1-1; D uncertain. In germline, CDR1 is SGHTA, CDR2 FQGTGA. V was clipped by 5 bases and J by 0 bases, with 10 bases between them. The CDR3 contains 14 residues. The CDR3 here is CASSAYPMNTEAFF. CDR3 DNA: TGTGCCAGCAGCGCATACCCCATGAACACTGAAGCTTTCTTT.

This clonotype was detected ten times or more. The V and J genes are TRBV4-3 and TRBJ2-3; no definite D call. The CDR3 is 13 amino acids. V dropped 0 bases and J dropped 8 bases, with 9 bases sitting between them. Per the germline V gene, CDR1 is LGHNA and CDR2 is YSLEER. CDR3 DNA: TGCGCCAGCAGCCAAGACAGGATAGTTACGCAGTATTTT. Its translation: CASSQDRIVTQYF.